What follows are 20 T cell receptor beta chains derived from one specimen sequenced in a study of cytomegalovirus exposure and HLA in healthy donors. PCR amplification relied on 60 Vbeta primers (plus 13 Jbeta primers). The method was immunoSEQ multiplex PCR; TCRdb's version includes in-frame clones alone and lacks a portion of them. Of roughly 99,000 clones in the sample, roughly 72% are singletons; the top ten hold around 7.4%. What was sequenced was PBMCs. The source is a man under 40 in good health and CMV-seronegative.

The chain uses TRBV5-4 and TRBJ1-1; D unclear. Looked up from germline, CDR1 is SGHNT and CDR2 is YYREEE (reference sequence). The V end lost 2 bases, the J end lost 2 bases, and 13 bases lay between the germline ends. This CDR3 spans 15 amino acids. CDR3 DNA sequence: TGTGCCAGCAGCTTACGACGAGGACTTAACACTGAAGCTTTCTTT. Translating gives CASSLRRGLNTEAFF.

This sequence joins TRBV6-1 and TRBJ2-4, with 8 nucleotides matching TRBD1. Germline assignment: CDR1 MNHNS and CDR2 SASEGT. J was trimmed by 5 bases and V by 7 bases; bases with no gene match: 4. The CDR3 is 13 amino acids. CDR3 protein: CASTPGGENIQYF. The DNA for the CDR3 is TGTGCCAGCACCCCAGGGGGCGAAAACATTCAGTACTTC.

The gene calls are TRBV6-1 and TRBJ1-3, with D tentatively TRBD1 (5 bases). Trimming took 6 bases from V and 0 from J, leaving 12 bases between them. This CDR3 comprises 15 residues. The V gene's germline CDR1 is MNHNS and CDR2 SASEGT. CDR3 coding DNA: TGTGCCAGCAGGGGACGGGAGGGCTCTGGAAACACCATATATTTT. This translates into CASRGREGSGNTIYF.

The CDR3 loop reads CASSLVRLDTGELFF. The CDR3 DNA sequence: TGTGCCAGCAGCTTAGTGAGGCTTGACACCGGGGAGCTGTTTTTT. The V call is TRBV7-9, the J call TRBJ2-2; no clear D. The V and J ends lost 1 base and 3 bases respectively, with 9 bases between them. Germline CDR1 and CDR2: SEHNR and FQNEAQ (reference sequence). This CDR3 is 15 amino acids long.

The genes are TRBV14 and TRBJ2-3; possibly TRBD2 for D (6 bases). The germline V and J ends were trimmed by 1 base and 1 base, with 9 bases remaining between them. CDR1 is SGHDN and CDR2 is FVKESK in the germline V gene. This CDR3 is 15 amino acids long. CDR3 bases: TGTGCCAGCAGCCAAGTGGGGGGAGGCACAGATACGCAGTATTTT. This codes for CASSQVGGGTDTQYF. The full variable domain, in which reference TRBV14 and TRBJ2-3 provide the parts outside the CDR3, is EAGVTQFPSHSVIEKGQTVTLRCDPISGHDNLYWYRRVMGKEIKFLLHFVKESKQDESGMPNNRFLAERTGGTYSTLKVQPAELEDSGVYFCASSQVGGGTDTQYFGPGTRLTVL.

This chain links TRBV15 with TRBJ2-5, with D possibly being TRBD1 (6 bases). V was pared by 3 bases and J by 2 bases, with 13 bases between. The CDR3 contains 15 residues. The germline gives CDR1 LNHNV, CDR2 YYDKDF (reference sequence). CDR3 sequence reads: CATSRGDILQETQYF. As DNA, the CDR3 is TGTGCCACCAGCAGGGGGGACATATTACAAGAGACCCAGTACTTC.

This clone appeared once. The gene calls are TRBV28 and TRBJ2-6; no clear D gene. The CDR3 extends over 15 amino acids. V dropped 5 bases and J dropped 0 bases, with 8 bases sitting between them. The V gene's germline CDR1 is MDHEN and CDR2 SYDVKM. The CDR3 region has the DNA TGTGCCAGCAGTCCCATCGGCTCTGGGGCCAACGTCCTGACTTTC. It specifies CASSPIGSGANVLTF.

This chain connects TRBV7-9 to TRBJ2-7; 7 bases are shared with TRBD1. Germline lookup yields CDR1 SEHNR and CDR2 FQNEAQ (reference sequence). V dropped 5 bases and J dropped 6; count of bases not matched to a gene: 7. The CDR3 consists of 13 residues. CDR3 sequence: CASSPSDRAEQYF. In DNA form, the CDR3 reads TGTGCCAGCAGCCCGTCCGACAGGGCCGAGCAGTACTTC.

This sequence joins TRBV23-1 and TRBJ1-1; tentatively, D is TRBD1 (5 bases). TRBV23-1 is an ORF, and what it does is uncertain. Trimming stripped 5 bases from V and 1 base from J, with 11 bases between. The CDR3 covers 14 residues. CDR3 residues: CASSYRGTNTEAFF. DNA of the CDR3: TGCGCCAGCAGTTACCGGGGGACGAACACTGAAGCTTTCTTT.

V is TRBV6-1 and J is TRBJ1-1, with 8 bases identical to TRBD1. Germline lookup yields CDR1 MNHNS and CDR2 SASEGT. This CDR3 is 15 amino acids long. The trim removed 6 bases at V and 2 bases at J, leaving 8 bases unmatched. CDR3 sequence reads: CASSLLTGGNTEAFF. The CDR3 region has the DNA TGTGCCAGCAGCCTTTTAACAGGGGGTAACACTGAAGCTTTCTTT.

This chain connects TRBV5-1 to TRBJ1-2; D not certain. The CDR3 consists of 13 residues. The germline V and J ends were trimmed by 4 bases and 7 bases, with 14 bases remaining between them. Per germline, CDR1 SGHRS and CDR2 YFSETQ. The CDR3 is CASSPGSGGGYTF. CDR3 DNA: TGCGCCAGCAGCCCGGGCAGCGGTGGTGGCTACACCTTC.

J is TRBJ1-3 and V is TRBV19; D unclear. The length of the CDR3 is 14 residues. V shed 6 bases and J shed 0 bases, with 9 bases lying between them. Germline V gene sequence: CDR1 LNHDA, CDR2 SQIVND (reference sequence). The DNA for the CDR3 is TGTGCCAGTAGCAGTCCTTTCTCTGGAAACACCATATATTTT. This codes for CASSSPFSGNTIYF.

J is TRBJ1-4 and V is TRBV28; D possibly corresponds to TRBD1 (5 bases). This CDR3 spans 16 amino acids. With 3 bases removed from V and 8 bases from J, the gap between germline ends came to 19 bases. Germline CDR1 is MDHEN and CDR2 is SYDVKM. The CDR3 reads CASSFNREQVSEKLFF. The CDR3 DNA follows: TGTGCCAGCAGTTTCAATCGAGAACAGGTTAGCGAAAAACTGTTTTTT.

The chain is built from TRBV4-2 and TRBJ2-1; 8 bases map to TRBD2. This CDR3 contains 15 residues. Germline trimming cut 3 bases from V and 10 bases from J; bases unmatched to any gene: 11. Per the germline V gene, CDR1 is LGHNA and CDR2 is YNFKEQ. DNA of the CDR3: TGTGCCAGCAGCCAGGAGAGCGGGAGTTCGGGAGAGCAGTTCTTC. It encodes CASSQESGSSGEQFF.

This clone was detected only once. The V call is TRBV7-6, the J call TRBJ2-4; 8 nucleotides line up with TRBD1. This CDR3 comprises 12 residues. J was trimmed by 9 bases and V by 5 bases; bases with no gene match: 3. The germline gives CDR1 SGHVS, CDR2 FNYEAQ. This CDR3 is CASSPTGGIQYF. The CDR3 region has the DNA TGTGCCAGCAGCCCAACAGGGGGCATTCAGTACTTC.

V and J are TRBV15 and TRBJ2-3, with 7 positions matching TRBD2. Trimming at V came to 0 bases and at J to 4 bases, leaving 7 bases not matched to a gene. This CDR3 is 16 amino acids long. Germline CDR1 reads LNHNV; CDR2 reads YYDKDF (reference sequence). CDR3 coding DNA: TGTGCCACCAGCAGAGATAAGTCTAGCGGTCCAGATACGCAGTATTTT. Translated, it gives CATSRDKSSGPDTQYF.

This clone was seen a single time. This CDR3 is CASSFRGGQGPLNYGYTF. CDR3 nucleotide sequence: TGTGCCAGCAGTTTTCGAGGAGGTCAAGGGCCCCTTAACTATGGCTACACCTTC. This chain links TRBV28 with TRBJ1-2; D is unclear. Per the germline V gene, CDR1 is MDHEN and CDR2 is SYDVKM. This CDR3 contains 18 residues. Trimming took 3 bases from V and 1 from J, leaving 21 bases between them.

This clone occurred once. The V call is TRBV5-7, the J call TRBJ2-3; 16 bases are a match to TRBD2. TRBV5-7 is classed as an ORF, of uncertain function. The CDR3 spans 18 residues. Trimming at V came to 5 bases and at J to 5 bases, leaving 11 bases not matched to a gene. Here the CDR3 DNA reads TGTGCCAGCAGAAAGGTTCGGGGACTAGCGGGGGGGGAAGATACGCAGTATTTT. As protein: CASRKVRGLAGGEDTQYF.

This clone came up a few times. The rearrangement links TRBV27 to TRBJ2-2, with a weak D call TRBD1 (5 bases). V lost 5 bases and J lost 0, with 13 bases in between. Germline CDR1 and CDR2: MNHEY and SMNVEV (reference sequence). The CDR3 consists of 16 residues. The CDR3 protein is CASSLQAFANTGELFF. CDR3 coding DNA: TGTGCCAGCAGTCTACAGGCGTTCGCGAACACCGGGGAGCTGTTTTTT.

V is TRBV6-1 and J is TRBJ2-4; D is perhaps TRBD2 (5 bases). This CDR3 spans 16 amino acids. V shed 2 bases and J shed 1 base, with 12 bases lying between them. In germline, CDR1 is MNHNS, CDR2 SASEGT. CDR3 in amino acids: CASSERDSWAKNIQYF. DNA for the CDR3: TGTGCCAGCAGTGAACGGGATTCGTGGGCCAAAAACATTCAGTACTTC.